The table lists the clone carrying this T cell receptor (beta chain) with many counts. The germline CDR1 and CDR2 sequences are SQVTM and ANQGSEA. The CDR3 runs to 15 residues. Trimming took off 6 bases at V and 6 bases at J, with 23 bases between the two ends. The sample belongs to a study of T cells in Graves' hyperthyroidism and ophthalmopathy. The CDR3 regions of TCR beta were amplified from RNA transcripts. The HTBI set primed first-round TCR CDR3 RT-PCR. Each CDR3 protein is one row after TCRdb ran MiXCR on the multiplex PCR reads. Here the sample spans over 700,000 distinct CDR3 sequences, around 19% being singletons.

V usage is TRBV29-1 and J usage is TRBJ1-2; a possible D gene is TRBD1 (6 bases). The sequenced material came from blood. The sequence came from a woman aged 50 to 60 with Graves' hyperthyroidism that later progressed to Graves' ophthalmopathy. CDR3 in DNA: TGCAGCGTGGGGACCGGGACATCCGCCTGGAATGGCTACACCTTC. Amino acid sequence: CSVGTGTSAWNGYTF.